This T cell receptor (beta chain) was captured in a study of PD-1 blockade in classical Hodgkin lymphoma. No patient escaped relapse after autologous stem cell transplantation, and brentuximab vedotin exposure varied. The germline V gene encodes CDR1 SGHAT and CDR2 FQNNGV. The CDR3 is 13 amino acids. V was shortened by 3 bases and J by 9 bases, with 12 bases between the two germline ends. In this sample, this clone turned up a few times. The assay was immunoSEQ multiplex PCR, and TCRdb's table has in-frame clones only and misses some. Of about 43,000 clones in the sample, approximately 70% were seen once.

The material was peripheral blood mononuclear cells (PBMCs), obtained at baseline. The chain combines TRBV11-2 with TRBJ2-1; TRBD2 might be the D (6 bases). This sequence originates from a human donor with classical Hodgkin lymphoma. The CDR3 nucleotides are TGTGCCAGCAGCTTCTACGGCGGGGCTGAGCAGTTCTTC. It yields the protein CASSFYGGAEQFF.